Listed here are 23 T cell receptor beta chains from one sample, sequenced in a study of blood T cell repertoires in COVID-19. Only in-frame clones appear in the TCRdb table, and some are missing; sequencing was by immunoSEQ multiplex PCR. The sample lists 150,000 or so clones, roughly nine tenths occurring once. Sequenced: peripheral blood. These TCRs come from a man aged 55 to 70 with active or convalescent COVID-19.

In this sample, this clone turned up once. In the same sample, other DNA sequences code for this CDR3. The chain joins TRBV18 to TRBJ2-7; D may be TRBD2 (6 bases). This CDR3 contains 13 residues. The ends were cut back, 3 bases at V and 1 base at J, with 7 bases in the middle. Germline assignment: CDR1 KGHSH and CDR2 LQKENI. The DNA for the CDR3 is TGTGCCAGCTCACCGGGAGGTTCCTACGAGCAGTACTTC. Translated: CASSPGGSYEQYF.

CDR3: CASHTGSGEKLFF. For the CDR3, the DNA is TGTGCCAGTCATACAGGGAGTGGTGAAAAACTGTTTTTT. This chain connects TRBV19 to TRBJ1-4, with D possibly matching TRBD1 (6 bases). V was clipped by 8 bases and J by 7 bases, with 14 bases between them. This CDR3 contains 13 residues. Germline V gives CDR1 LNHDA, CDR2 SQIVND (reference sequence).

This clone appeared a few times. The V gene is TRBV5-4, the J gene TRBJ2-3, with D unclear. The CDR3 consists of 14 residues. Germline CDR1 is SGHNT and CDR2 is YYREEE (reference sequence). Trimming cost V 2 bases and J 2 bases, with 9 bases left between them. The CDR3 sequence is CASSFQADTDTQYF. CDR3 sequence (DNA): TGTGCCAGCAGCTTTCAGGCAGACACAGATACGCAGTATTTT.

The rearrangement links TRBV6-5 to TRBJ2-1; D remains ambiguous. The CDR3 extends over 14 amino acids. The germline V and J ends were trimmed by 9 bases and 0 bases, with 12 bases remaining between them. CDR1 is MNHEY and CDR2 is SVGAGI in the germline V gene. The CDR3 region is CASRPLRSYNEQFF. CDR3 DNA sequence: TGTGCCAGTCGCCCACTACGCTCCTACAATGAGCAGTTCTTC.

The chain uses TRBV5-4 and TRBJ1-4; 7 nucleotides line up with TRBD1. The CDR3 runs to 15 residues. The germline gives CDR1 SGHNT, CDR2 YYREEE (reference sequence). V gave up 0 bases and J gave up 3 bases; unmatched junction bases: 2. The CDR3 region is CASSLEGQSNEKLFF. CDR3 DNA sequence: TGTGCCAGCAGCTTGGAGGGACAGTCTAATGAAAAACTGTTTTTT. Based on the CDR3 plus reference TRBV5-4 and TRBJ1-4, the full variable domain is ETGVTQSPTHLIKTRGQQVTLRCSSQSGHNTVSWYQQALGQGPQFIFQYYREEENGRGNFPPRFSGLQFPNYSSELNVNALELDDSALYLCASSLEGQSNEKLFFGSGTQLSVL.

The chain links TRBV29-1 to TRBJ1-2; D unresolved. This CDR3 region has 12 residues. Trimming stripped 2 bases from V and 5 bases from J, with 9 bases between. Germline CDR1 is SQVTM and CDR2 is ANQGSEA. The CDR3 loop is CSVEMAYYGYTF. The CDR3 DNA is TGCAGCGTTGAAATGGCATATTATGGCTACACCTTC.

This clone was observed a single time. This sequence joins TRBV11-2 and TRBJ2-1, with a weak D call TRBD1 (5 bases). CDR3 size: 15 residues. V dropped 2 bases and J dropped 0 bases, with 8 bases sitting between them. Germline lookup yields CDR1 SGHAT and CDR2 FQNNGV. CDR3 protein: CASSLLDSSYNEQFF. The CDR3 DNA sequence: TGTGCCAGCAGCTTACTAGACAGCTCCTACAATGAGCAGTTCTTC.

This clone has a handful of counts. The J gene is TRBJ1-3, the V gene TRBV7-8, with D tentatively TRBD1 (6 bases). V lost 5 bases and J lost 0, with 17 bases in between. This CDR3 contains 17 residues. The germline V gene has CDR1 SGHVS and CDR2 FQNEAQ. CDR3 protein: CASSTHQQGVSGNTIYF. For the CDR3, the DNA is TGTGCCAGCAGCACACACCAACAGGGCGTCTCTGGAAACACCATATATTTT.

The V and J genes are TRBV7-2 and TRBJ1-1; D is ambiguous. Germline CDR1 reads SGHTA; CDR2 reads FQGNSA. This CDR3 has 13 residues. With 2 bases removed from V and 1 base from J, the gap between germline ends came to 5 bases. CDR3 bases: TGTGCCAGCAGCTTAACGGGGAACACTGAAGCTTTCTTT. Protein: CASSLTGNTEAFF.

The rearrangement links TRBV5-1 to TRBJ1-1; no clear D. Between the trimmed V and J ends, which lost 1 base and 5 bases, there was a span of 12 bases. CDR1 is SGHRS and CDR2 is YFSETQ in the germline V gene. The CDR3 contains 14 residues. The CDR3 DNA sequence: TGCGCCAGCAGCTTGCTGGGAAGCGGAACTGAAGCTTTCTTT. Protein: CASSLLGSGTEAFF.

This clone was seen just once. The chain uses TRBV19 and TRBJ1-3; TRBD1 might be the D (5 bases). The ends were cut back, 3 bases at V and 0 bases at J, with 12 bases in the middle. The CDR3 has 16 residues. Germline loops: CDR1 LNHDA, CDR2 SQIVND (reference sequence). The CDR3 reads CASSIARQSSGNTIYF. As DNA, the CDR3 is TGTGCCAGTAGTATCGCCCGACAGAGCTCTGGAAACACCATATATTTT.

This chain joins TRBV5-4 and TRBJ1-1; 7 positions agree with TRBD1. The CDR3 has 14 residues. The germline CDR1 and CDR2 sequences are SGHNT and YYREEE (reference sequence). Trimming cost V 3 bases and J 5 bases; bases outside gene matches: 7. The CDR3 sequence: CASSSRDSVTEAFF. The CDR3 DNA follows: TGTGCCAGCAGCTCCCGGGACAGTGTAACTGAAGCTTTCTTT.

The chain couples TRBV19 to TRBJ1-1; a weak D match, TRBD1 (5 bases). CDR1 is LNHDA, CDR2 SQIVND, per germline (reference sequence). CDR3 size: 14 residues. V was shortened by 3 bases and J by 4 bases, with 12 bases between the two germline ends. The CDR3 nucleotides are TGTGCCAGTAGTATTGGGGGGTGGGGCACTGAAGCTTTCTTT. Translating gives CASSIGGWGTEAFF.

The chain uses TRBV28 and TRBJ1-1; 7 bases align to TRBD1. There are 13 residues in the CDR3. The germline CDR1 and CDR2 sequences are MDHEN and SYDVKM. V lost 6 bases to trimming and J lost 5 bases; unmatched junction nucleotides: 6. CDR3: CASSTWDRTEAFF. Written as DNA, the CDR3 is TGTGCCAGCAGCACATGGGACAGAACTGAAGCTTTCTTT.

This sequence joins TRBV5-1 and TRBJ1-2, with D unresolved. V was shortened by 0 bases and J by 5 bases, with 11 bases between the two germline ends. From germline, CDR1 is SGHRS and CDR2 YFSETQ. CDR3 length equals 14 residues. The CDR3 DNA follows: TGCGCCAGCAGCTTGGGTCTCCGGAGTTATGGCTACACCTTC. Encoded protein: CASSLGLRSYGYTF.

The rearrangement joins TRBV7-2 to TRBJ2-1; 8 bases map to TRBD2. Trimming at V came to 0 bases and at J to 1 base, leaving 2 bases not matched to a gene. This CDR3 region has 16 residues. The germline V gene has CDR1 SGHTA and CDR2 FQGNSA. The CDR3 DNA sequence: TGTGCCAGCAGCTTAGCTAGCGGGACATCCTACAATGAGCAGTTCTTC. Residues: CASSLASGTSYNEQFF.

The V gene is TRBV10-1, the J gene TRBJ2-7, with D tentatively TRBD2 (5 bases). The V gene lost 2 bases and the J gene lost 2 bases, with 10 bases spanning the gap. The V gene's germline CDR1 is WNHNN and CDR2 SYGVQD (reference sequence). This CDR3 has 14 residues. The CDR3 DNA reads TGCGCCAGCAGTGAGGCGCCCGGGACCTACGAGCAGTACTTC. As protein: CASSEAPGTYEQYF.

J is TRBJ1-2 and V is TRBV7-2; D unclear. CDR1 and CDR2 from the germline V gene are SGHTA and FQGNSA. The CDR3 sequence is 12 residues long. The V end was cut by 5 bases, the J end by 0 bases, with 4 bases between. The CDR3 DNA follows: TGTGCCAGCAGCCTGTCTAACTATGGCTACACCTTC. This sequence encodes CASSLSNYGYTF.

The rearrangement uses TRBV6-1 and TRBJ2-7; D is undetermined. The CDR3 has 15 residues. Germline V CDR1 and CDR2: MNHNS, SASEGT. Trimming stripped 0 bases from V and 7 bases from J, with 16 bases between. CDR3 nucleotide sequence: TGTGCCAGCAGTGAAGCTCTTCTCCCCCCTCGGGAGCAGTACTTC. Its protein product is CASSEALLPPREQYF.

The genes are TRBV2 and TRBJ1-2; tentative D call: TRBD1 (5 bases). The germline V gene encodes CDR1 SNHLY and CDR2 FYNNEI. Trimming stripped 3 bases from V and 8 bases from J, with 19 bases between. The CDR3 spans 15 residues. As DNA, the CDR3 is TGTGCCAGCAGTGAGGAGGGACTTCGGAAATTGGGCTACACCTTC. This encodes CASSEEGLRKLGYTF. The whole variable domain, remainder taken from reference TRBV2 and TRBJ1-2, is EPEVTQTPSHQVTQMGQEVILRCVPISNHLYFYWYRQILGQKVEFLVSFYNNEISEKSEIFDDQFSVERPDGSNFTLKIRSTKLEDSAMYFCASSEEGLRKLGYTFGSGTRLTVV.

The chain uses TRBV5-1 and TRBJ2-1; 7 bases align to TRBD2. The CDR3 sequence is 15 residues long. CDR1 is SGHRS, CDR2 YFSETQ, per germline. V was pared by 0 bases and J by 4 bases, with 4 bases of the junction left unmatched. The CDR3 is CASSLGGEGYNEQFF. The CDR3 DNA reads TGCGCCAGCAGCTTGGGAGGGGAGGGTTACAATGAGCAGTTCTTC.

This clone was detected only a few times. The chain couples TRBV9 to TRBJ2-7; TRBD2 matches 8 bases. CDR1 and CDR2 from the germline V gene are SGDLS and YYNGEE. Germline trimming cut 3 bases from V and 0 bases from J; bases unmatched to any gene: 11. The CDR3 is 17 residues long. The CDR3 DNA sequence: TGTGCCAGCAGCGCTGGTCTTAGCGGGGCAAGCTCCTACGAGCAGTACTTC. Amino acids: CASSAGLSGASSYEQYF.

V usage is TRBV4-1 and J usage is TRBJ2-5; weak D call: TRBD2 (5 bases). The germline CDR1 and CDR2 sequences are MGHRA and YSYEKL. CDR3 size: 15 residues. Trimming removed 0 bases at V and 5 bases at J, with 13 bases between. This CDR3 is CASSQDWVGVETQYF. As DNA, the CDR3 is TGCGCCAGCAGCCAAGACTGGGTCGGGGTGGAGACCCAGTACTTC.